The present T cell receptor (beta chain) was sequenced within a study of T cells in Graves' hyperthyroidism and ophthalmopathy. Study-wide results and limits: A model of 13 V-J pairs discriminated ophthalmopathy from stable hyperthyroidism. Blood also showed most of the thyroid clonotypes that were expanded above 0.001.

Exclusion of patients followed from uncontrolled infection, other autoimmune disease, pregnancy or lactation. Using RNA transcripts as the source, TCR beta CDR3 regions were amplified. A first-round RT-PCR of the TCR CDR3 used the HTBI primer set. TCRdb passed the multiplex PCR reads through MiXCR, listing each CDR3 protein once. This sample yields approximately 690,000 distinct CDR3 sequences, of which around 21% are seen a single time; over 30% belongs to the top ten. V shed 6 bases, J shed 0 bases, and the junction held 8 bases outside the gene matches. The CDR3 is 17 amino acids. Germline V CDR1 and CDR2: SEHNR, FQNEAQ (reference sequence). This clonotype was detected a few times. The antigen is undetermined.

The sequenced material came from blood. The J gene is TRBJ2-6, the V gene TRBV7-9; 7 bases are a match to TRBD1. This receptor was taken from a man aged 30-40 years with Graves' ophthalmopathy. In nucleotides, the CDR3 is TGTGCCAGCAGATCTAAGGGGGCGAGCTCTGGGGCCAACGTCCTGACTTTC. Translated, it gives CASRSKGASSGANVLTF.